A selection of T cell receptor beta chains follows, all from one sample in a study of blood T cell repertoires in COVID-19. TCRdb keeps only in-frame clones here, not all; method: immunoSEQ multiplex PCR. Of just over 300,000 clones detected, 87% appear once; the ten largest clones hold approximately 2.4%. The sequenced sample consisted of peripheral blood. Receptors originate from a man aged 18 to 29 with active or convalescent COVID-19. CDR3s include the opening cysteine and the closing phenylalanine or tryptophan. The D gene is left open where the match is weak. Clone size, where shown, is once, few, many, or a class for clones that have expanded.

once	TRBV14	TRBJ2-7	TRBD2	CASSQPGLAPYEQYF	TGTGCCAGCAGCCAACCGGGACTAGCACCCTACGAGCAGTACTTC
-	TRBV29-1	TRBJ2-2	TRBD2	CSAGGGGDPGELFF	TGCAGCGCAGGCGGCGGGGGGGACCCCGGGGAGCTGTTTTTT
-	TRBV9	TRBJ1-6	-	CASSVEQGRSPLHF	TGTGCCAGCAGCGTAGAACAGGGACGTTCACCCCTCCACTTT
-	TRBV6-1	TRBJ2-7	TRBD2	CASSERVGSGRTYEQYF	TGTGCCAGCAGTGAAAGGGTGGGGAGCGGGAGGACCTACGAGCAGTACTTC
few	TRBV10-1	TRBJ2-3	-	CASSESTPADTQYF	TGCGCCAGCAGTGAGTCGACTCCAGCAGATACGCAGTATTTT
-	TRBV12-3/TRBV12-4	TRBJ1-2	TRBD1	CASSPGTGGRGAF	TGTGCCAGCAGTCCCGGGACAGGGGGCCGGGGCGCCTTC
-	TRBV6-5	TRBJ1-5	-	CASSPRDIKNQPQHF	TGTGCCAGCAGTCCAAGGGACATTAAGAACCAGCCCCAGCATTTT
few	TRBV6-1	TRBJ1-5	TRBD1	CASSATGTGIGGHQPQHF	TGTGCCAGCAGTGCGACCGGGACAGGGATCGGGGGACATCAGCCCCAGCATTTT
-	TRBV3-1/TRBV3-2	TRBJ2-2	-	CASSPGGGENTGELFF	TGTGCCAGCAGCCCCGGAGGAGGGGAGAACACCGGGGAGCTGTTTTTT
-	TRBV10-3	TRBJ1-5	-	CAISTTGPSNQPQHF	TGTGCCATCAGCACGACAGGTCCTAGCAATCAGCCCCAGCATTTT
-	TRBV6-4	TRBJ1-1	-	CASSLDSENTEAFF	TGTGCCAGCAGTCTGGACAGTGAGAACACTGAAGCTTTCTTT
-	TRBV25-1	TRBJ2-1	-	CASSEFDGTYHNEQFF	TGTGCCAGCAGTGAATTTGACGGGACATACCACAATGAGCAGTTCTTC
-	TRBV3-1/TRBV3-2	TRBJ2-7	-	CASSQDVQGYEQYF	TGTGCCAGCAGCCAAGATGTGCAGGGCTACGAGCAGTACTTC
-	TRBV20-1	TRBJ2-5	TRBD1	CSASGDRELSTQETQYF	TGCAGTGCTAGTGGGGACAGGGAACTATCAACCCAAGAGACCCAGTACTTC
-	TRBV7-8	TRBJ2-7	TRBD1	CASSARTGSYEQYF	TGTGCCAGCAGCGCCCGGACAGGCTCCTACGAGCAGTACTTC
-	TRBV29-1	TRBJ1-2	-	CSVFQGPYGYTF	TGCAGCGTTTTCCAGGGGCCCTATGGCTACACCTTC
-	TRBV7-2	TRBJ2-2	TRBD1	CASSVQGAAGELFF	TGTGCCAGCAGCGTACAGGGGGCGGCCGGGGAGCTGTTTTTT
-	TRBV27	TRBJ2-5	TRBD1	CASRRDRGTETQYF	TGTGCCAGCAGAAGGGACAGGGGGACGGAGACCCAGTACTTC
-	TRBV5-1	TRBJ2-3	TRBD2	CASSDPSGTYTQYF	TGCGCCAGCAGCGATCCTAGCGGGACTTATACGCAGTATTTT
few	TRBV19	TRBJ1-2	-	CASSISPNYGYTF	TGTGCCAGTAGTATATCTCCTAACTATGGCTACACCTTC
-	TRBV3-1/TRBV3-2	TRBJ1-5	-	CASSQRPDQPQHF	TGTGCCAGCAGCCAGAGGCCGGATCAGCCCCAGCATTTT
once	TRBV18	TRBJ2-2	-	CASSPPSPRTGELFF	TGTGCCAGCTCACCCCCCTCCCCCAGGACCGGGGAGCTGTTTTTT
-	TRBV4-3	TRBJ1-5	-	CASSHRYRDHNQPQHF	TGCGCCAGCAGCCACCGATACAGGGATCACAATCAGCCCCAGCATTTT
-	TRBV3-1/TRBV3-2	TRBJ2-1	-	CASSQANNEQFF	TGTGCCAGCAGCCAAGCAAACAATGAGCAGTTCTTC
-	TRBV2	TRBJ2-7	-	CASSDKQGFGEQYF	TGTGCCAGCAGTGATAAACAGGGCTTCGGCGAGCAGTACTTC
once	TRBV2	TRBJ1-5	-	CASSTGLNQPQHF	TGTGCCAGCAGCACAGGGCTCAATCAGCCCCAGCATTTT
-	TRBV7-6	TRBJ1-2	-	CASSLSDRTNYGYTF	TGTGCCAGCAGCTTAAGCGACAGAACTAACTATGGCTACACCTTC
-	TRBV5-4	TRBJ1-3	-	CASTIRGIGNTIYF	TGTGCCAGCACCATCAGGGGAATTGGAAACACCATATATTTT
-	TRBV2	TRBJ2-1	-	CASTPDGAFRFF	TGTGCCAGCACCCCAGATGGGGCGTTTCGGTTCTTC
-	TRBV18	TRBJ2-7	-	CASSPQAASYEQYF	TGTGCCAGCTCACCACAGGCGGCCTCCTACGAGCAGTACTTC
-	TRBV5-5	TRBJ2-7	-	CASSLTGLEQYF	TGTGCCAGCAGCCTCACGGGGTTAGAGCAGTACTTC
-	TRBV5-1	TRBJ1-4	-	CASSLITNEKLFF	TGCGCCAGCAGCCTAATCACTAATGAAAAACTGTTTTTT
-	TRBV9	TRBJ2-3	TRBD2	CASSVDLTGGGAGDTQYF	TGTGCCAGCAGCGTGGATCTCACCGGCGGGGGGGCCGGGGATACGCAGTATTTT
-	TRBV6-5	TRBJ1-5	-	CASSHLVQGPSQHF	TGTGCCAGCAGCCACCTCGTACAGGGACCGTCCCAGCATTTT
-	TRBV11-2	TRBJ2-1	TRBD2	CASSALAGGVNEQFF	TGTGCCAGCAGCGCACTAGCGGGGGGAGTTAATGAGCAGTTCTTC
-	TRBV15	TRBJ2-7	TRBD2	CATSSRLAGGYEQYF	TGTGCCACCAGCAGTCGACTAGCGGGAGGGTACGAGCAGTACTTC
-	TRBV7-3	TRBJ1-1	TRBD1	CASSLGTGSTEAFF	TGTGCCAGCAGCTTAGGGACAGGGTCCACTGAAGCTTTCTTT
-	TRBV3-1/TRBV3-2	TRBJ2-1	-	CASSQERGEPFF	TGTGCCAGCAGCCAAGAACGGGGAGAACCGTTCTTC
-	TRBV7-9	TRBJ1-5	-	CASSLGGGQPQHF	TGTGCCAGCAGCCTGGGAGGGGGTCAGCCCCAGCATTTT
-	TRBV15	TRBJ2-2	-	CATSRDAGVTGELFF	TGTGCCACCAGCAGAGATGCAGGGGTTACCGGGGAGCTGTTTTTT
-	TRBV2	TRBJ2-6	TRBD1	CATTGQGGFGANVLTF	TGTGCCACTACGGGACAGGGGGGATTTGGGGCCAACGTCCTGACTTTC
-	TRBV27	TRBJ1-5	-	CASRGGYNQPQHF	TGTGCCAGCCGGGGGGGGTACAATCAGCCCCAGCATTTT
-	TRBV5-1	TRBJ2-3	-	CASGRRTDRDTQYF	TGCGCCAGTGGACGACGGACTGACAGGGATACGCAGTATTTT
-	TRBV29-1	TRBJ1-1	-	CSVDGIWEAFF	TGCAGCGTTGACGGTATTTGGGAGGCTTTCTTT
-	TRBV7-2	TRBJ2-7	TRBD1	CASSSGQGGGYEQYF	TGTGCCAGCAGCTCGGGACAGGGAGGAGGTTACGAGCAGTACTTC
-	TRBV11-3	TRBJ2-3	-	CASGTGSGDTQYF	TGTGCCAGCGGTACGGGGTCGGGAGATACGCAGTATTTT
-	TRBV9	TRBJ2-1	TRBD2	CASSVGGLAGLNEQFF	TGTGCCAGCAGCGTAGGTGGACTAGCGGGATTGAATGAGCAGTTCTTC
few	TRBV7-9	TRBJ1-1	-	CASSGTVAGARQNTEAFF	TGTGCCAGCAGCGGGACCGTGGCAGGGGCCAGGCAGAACACTGAAGCTTTCTTT
-	TRBV7-2	TRBJ2-1	-	CASSYQGGLVSEQFF	TGTGCCAGCAGCTACCAGGGGGGACTAGTCTCCGAGCAGTTCTTC
-	TRBV27	TRBJ2-5	TRBD2	CATSGGGQETQYF	TGTGCTACTAGCGGGGGGGGGCAAGAGACCCAGTACTTC
-	TRBV5-1	TRBJ2-5	TRBD2	CASSLARTSGSEGKETQYF	TGCGCCAGCAGCTTGGCCAGGACTAGCGGGAGCGAAGGGAAAGAGACCCAGTACTTC
-	TRBV7-2	TRBJ2-7	TRBD2	CASSLRSSGDLYEQYF	TGTGCCAGCAGCTTACGGTCCAGCGGGGACCTCTACGAGCAGTACTTC
few	TRBV6-4	TRBJ1-1	-	CASKEEPNTEAFF	TGTGCCAGCAAGGAGGAACCGAACACTGAAGCTTTCTTT
-	TRBV6-5	TRBJ2-3	TRBD2	CASSYRTSGTDTQYF	TGTGCCAGCAGTTACCGGACTAGCGGCACAGATACGCAGTATTTT
-	TRBV27	TRBJ2-6	-	CASSPDPTAGANVLTF	TGTGCCAGCAGTCCCGATCCCACGGCTGGGGCCAACGTCCTGACTTTC
-	TRBV29-1	TRBJ1-1	-	CSVEATANTEAFF	TGCAGCGTTGAGGCCACAGCGAACACTGAAGCTTTCTTT
-	TRBV5-1	TRBJ2-3	-	CASSLGAGPDTQYF	TGCGCCAGCAGCTTGGGGGCAGGGCCAGATACGCAGTATTTT
-	TRBV27	TRBJ2-1	TRBD2	CASSLGTSGSSEQFF	TGTGCCAGCAGTTTGGGGACTAGCGGGAGTAGCGAGCAGTTCTTC
-	TRBV7-8	TRBJ2-7	-	CASSLAQGWYEQYF	TGTGCCAGCAGCCTAGCCCAGGGTTGGTACGAGCAGTACTTC
-	TRBV18	TRBJ2-1	-	CASSPLQGGEQFF	TGTGCCAGCTCACCATTACAGGGCGGCGAGCAGTTCTTC